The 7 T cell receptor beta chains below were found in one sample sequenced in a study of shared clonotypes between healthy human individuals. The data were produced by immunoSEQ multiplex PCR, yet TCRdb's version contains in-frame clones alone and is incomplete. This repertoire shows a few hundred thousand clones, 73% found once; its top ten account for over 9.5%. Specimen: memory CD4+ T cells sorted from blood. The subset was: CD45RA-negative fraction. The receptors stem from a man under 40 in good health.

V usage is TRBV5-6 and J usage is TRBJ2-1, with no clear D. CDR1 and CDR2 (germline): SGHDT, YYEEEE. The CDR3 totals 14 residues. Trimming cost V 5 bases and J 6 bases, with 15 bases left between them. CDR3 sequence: CASSSTVTTNEQFF. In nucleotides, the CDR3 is TGTGCCAGCAGTTCGACCGTTACCACCAATGAGCAGTTCTTC.

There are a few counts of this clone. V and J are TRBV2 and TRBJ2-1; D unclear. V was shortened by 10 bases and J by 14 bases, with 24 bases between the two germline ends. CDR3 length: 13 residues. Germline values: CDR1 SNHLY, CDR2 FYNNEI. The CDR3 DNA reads TGTGCCACCCGACCGGGCCTGGGCGGTGGGAAGTTCTTC. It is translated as CATRPGLGGGKFF.

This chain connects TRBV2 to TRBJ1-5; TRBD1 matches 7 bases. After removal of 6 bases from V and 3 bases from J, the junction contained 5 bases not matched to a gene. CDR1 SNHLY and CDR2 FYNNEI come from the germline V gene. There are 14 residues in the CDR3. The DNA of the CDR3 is TGTGCCAGCAGCGAGACAGGGCCCAATCAGCCCCAGCATTTT. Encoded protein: CASSETGPNQPQHF.

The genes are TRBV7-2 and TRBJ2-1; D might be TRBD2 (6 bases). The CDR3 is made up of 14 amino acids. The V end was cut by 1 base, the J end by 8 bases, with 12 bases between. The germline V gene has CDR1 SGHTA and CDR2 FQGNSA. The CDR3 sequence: CASSLDGSGDEQFF. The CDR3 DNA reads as TGTGCCAGCAGCTTAGACGGGAGCGGCGATGAGCAGTTCTTC.

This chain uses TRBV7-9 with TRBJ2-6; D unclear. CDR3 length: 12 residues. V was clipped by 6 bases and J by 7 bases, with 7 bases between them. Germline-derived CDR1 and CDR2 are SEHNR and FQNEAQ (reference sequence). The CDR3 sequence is CASRSVANVLTF. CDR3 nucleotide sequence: TGTGCCAGCAGGTCCGTCGCCAACGTCCTGACTTTC.

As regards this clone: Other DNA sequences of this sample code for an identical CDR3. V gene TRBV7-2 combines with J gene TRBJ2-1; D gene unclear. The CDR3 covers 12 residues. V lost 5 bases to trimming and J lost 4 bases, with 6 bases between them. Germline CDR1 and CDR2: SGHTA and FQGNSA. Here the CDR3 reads CASSPAYNEQFF. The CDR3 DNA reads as TGTGCCAGCAGCCCGGCATACAATGAGCAGTTCTTC.

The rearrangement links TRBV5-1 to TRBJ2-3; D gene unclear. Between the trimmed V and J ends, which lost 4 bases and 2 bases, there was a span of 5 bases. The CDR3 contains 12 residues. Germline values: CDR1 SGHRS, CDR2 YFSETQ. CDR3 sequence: CASSPFTDTQYF. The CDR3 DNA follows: TGCGCCAGCAGCCCGTTCACAGATACGCAGTATTTT.